The rows below give T cell receptor beta chains drawn from one sample of a study of shared clonotypes between healthy human individuals. Data came from immunoSEQ multiplex PCR; TCRdb stores just in-frame clones and leaves some out. The table includes about 460,000 clones, roughly three quarters detected once. The sequenced sample was PBMCs. These receptors all stem from a woman between 40 and 50 years old in good health. Some clones in this sample may be carry-over from other donors' samples. CDR3s include the opening cysteine and the closing phenylalanine or tryptophan. The D gene is left open where the match is weak. Where a row states a size, it is once, few, many or the class of an expanded clone; other rows omit it.

d_gene: -; abundance: -; v_gene: TRBV19; j_gene: TRBJ2-1; CDR3nt: TGTGCCAGTAGTACCGGGAGTTTCATCGAGCAGTTCTTC; CDR3aa: CASSTGSFIEQFF
d_gene: -; abundance: -; v_gene: TRBV30; j_gene: TRBJ1-1; CDR3nt: TGTGCCTGGATGGGGGGCGGGACAGAAGCTTTCTTT; CDR3aa: CAWMGGGTEAFF
d_gene: -; abundance: -; v_gene: TRBV18; j_gene: TRBJ2-6; CDR3nt: TGTGCCAGCTCACCACGGGCAGGGAGTACTGGGGCCAACGTCCTGACTTTC; CDR3aa: CASSPRAGSTGANVLTF
d_gene: TRBD1; abundance: -; v_gene: TRBV19; j_gene: TRBJ2-7; CDR3nt: TGTGCCAGTAGTTCCGGACAGGGCTACGAGCAGTACTTC; CDR3aa: CASSSGQGYEQYF
d_gene: -; abundance: few; v_gene: TRBV1; j_gene: TRBJ1-1; CDR3nt: TGCACCAGCAGCCAAGATAGGACAGGGGGTAACACTGAAGCTTTCTTT; CDR3aa: CTSSQDRTGGNTEAFF
d_gene: -; abundance: -; v_gene: TRBV6-5; j_gene: TRBJ1-1; CDR3nt: TGTGCCAGCAGTTCCGGGACACCCAAAACTGAAGCTTTCTTT; CDR3aa: CASSSGTPKTEAFF
d_gene: -; abundance: -; v_gene: TRBV4-3; j_gene: TRBJ1-1; CDR3nt: TGCGCCAGCAGCCGAAGGGCAGGGAACACTGAAGCTTTCTTT; CDR3aa: CASSRRAGNTEAFF
d_gene: -; abundance: few; v_gene: TRBV29-1; j_gene: TRBJ2-7; CDR3nt: TGCAGCGTTGGAACTCGGGCCCGCTACGAGCAGTACTTC; CDR3aa: CSVGTRARYEQYF
d_gene: TRBD1; abundance: once; v_gene: TRBV30; j_gene: TRBJ1-5; CDR3nt: TGTGCCTGGAGTGGACAGGGGGCCCCCAATCAGCCCCAGCATTTT; CDR3aa: CAWSGQGAPNQPQHF
d_gene: -; abundance: -; v_gene: TRBV18; j_gene: TRBJ1-3; CDR3nt: TGTGCCAGCTCGCGCGAGCGGCCTAACTCTGGAAACACCATATATTTT; CDR3aa: CASSRERPNSGNTIYF
d_gene: -; abundance: -; v_gene: TRBV7-8; j_gene: TRBJ2-7; CDR3nt: TGTGCCAGCAGCTTAGGGCCAGGGCATTCCTACGAGCAGTACTTC; CDR3aa: CASSLGPGHSYEQYF
d_gene: -; abundance: -; v_gene: TRBV7-2; j_gene: TRBJ2-2; CDR3nt: TGTGCCAGCAGCTTATATGGGGCGCTCACCGGGGAGCTGTTTTTT; CDR3aa: CASSLYGALTGELFF
d_gene: -; abundance: many; v_gene: TRBV30; j_gene: TRBJ2-5; CDR3nt: TGTGCCTGGAGTAGGACACAAGGAGAGACCCAGTACTTC; CDR3aa: CAWSRTQGETQYF
d_gene: -; abundance: -; v_gene: TRBV28; j_gene: TRBJ1-1; CDR3nt: TGTGCCAGCAGTTTATTTCCGGAGTGGGGTCGTGGAGCTTTCTTT; CDR3aa: CASSLFPEWGRGAFF
d_gene: -; abundance: -; v_gene: TRBV6-1; j_gene: TRBJ1-5; CDR3nt: TGTGCCAGCAGTGAAGGGGGGGGATATAGCAATCAGCCCCAGCATTTT; CDR3aa: CASSEGGGYSNQPQHF
d_gene: -; abundance: few; v_gene: TRBV9; j_gene: TRBJ2-1; CDR3nt: TGTGCCAGCAGCGCCCCTTTTGGGAGCTCCTACAATGAGCAGTTCTTC; CDR3aa: CASSAPFGSSYNEQFF
d_gene: TRBD2; abundance: -; v_gene: TRBV7-9; j_gene: TRBJ2-1; CDR3nt: TGTGCCAGCAAGGACCTTAGCGGGAGTGTTGACAATGAGCAGTTCTTC; CDR3aa: CASKDLSGSVDNEQFF
d_gene: -; abundance: -; v_gene: TRBV5-1; j_gene: TRBJ1-3; CDR3nt: TGCGCCAGCAGCTTGGCCCCTCCACCTTCTGGAAACACCATATATTTT; CDR3aa: CASSLAPPPSGNTIYF
d_gene: TRBD1; abundance: -; v_gene: TRBV2; j_gene: TRBJ2-5; CDR3nt: TGTGCCAGCACGAGAACAGGGGGTCTTGAGACCCAGTACTTC; CDR3aa: CASTRTGGLETQYF
d_gene: -; abundance: -; v_gene: TRBV5-4; j_gene: TRBJ1-2; CDR3nt: TGTGCCAGCAGCTTGGCGTCTGGTGGATCTAAGTCGTACACCTTC; CDR3aa: CASSLASGGSKSYTF
d_gene: TRBD2; abundance: -; v_gene: TRBV27; j_gene: TRBJ2-7; CDR3nt: TGTGCCAGCAGTTTGTCTAGCGGGAGTATCTACGAGCAGTACTTC; CDR3aa: CASSLSSGSIYEQYF
d_gene: -; abundance: -; v_gene: TRBV6-1; j_gene: TRBJ2-7; CDR3nt: TGTGCCAGCAGTGAGTATGCGGGAAGGCTAATTGGAAAGCGAAACGAGCAGTACTTC; CDR3aa: CASSEYAGRLIGKRNEQYF
d_gene: TRBD2; abundance: -; v_gene: TRBV7-6; j_gene: TRBJ2-3; CDR3nt: TGTGCCAGCAGCTCCCGAATGGCGGGAGTTGGGACAGATACGCAGTATTTT; CDR3aa: CASSSRMAGVGTDTQYF
d_gene: TRBD1; abundance: -; v_gene: TRBV11-2; j_gene: TRBJ2-5; CDR3nt: TGCGCCAGCAGCCAGGGACAGGGGGCCCAAGAGACCCAGTACTTC; CDR3aa: CASSQGQGAQETQYF
d_gene: TRBD1; abundance: -; v_gene: TRBV19; j_gene: TRBJ2-4; CDR3nt: TGTGCCAGTAGCCTACGGCGAGTTACCGGGACAGGGAAAAACATTCAGTACTTC; CDR3aa: CASSLRRVTGTGKNIQYF
d_gene: TRBD1; abundance: -; v_gene: TRBV7-3; j_gene: TRBJ2-2; CDR3nt: TGTGCCAGCAGCCGGGACAGGAACACCGGGGAGCTGTTTTTT; CDR3aa: CASSRDRNTGELFF
d_gene: TRBD2; abundance: -; v_gene: TRBV27; j_gene: TRBJ2-1; CDR3nt: TGTGCCAGCAGTTTATTGTGGACTAGCGGGAGAGTGAATGAGCAGTTCTTC; CDR3aa: CASSLLWTSGRVNEQFF
d_gene: -; abundance: -; v_gene: TRBV11-2; j_gene: TRBJ1-4; CDR3nt: TGTGCCAGCAGCTTGTGGTTCCGGGAAAAACTGTTTTTT; CDR3aa: CASSLWFREKLFF
d_gene: TRBD1; abundance: -; v_gene: TRBV11-2; j_gene: TRBJ2-7; CDR3nt: TGTGCCAGCAGTCCCGAAAGACAGGGTTCCTACGAGCAGTACTTC; CDR3aa: CASSPERQGSYEQYF
d_gene: -; abundance: -; v_gene: TRBV30; j_gene: TRBJ2-5; CDR3nt: TGTGCCTGGAGTGGGGGCAGGGCCGCAGAGACCCAGTACTTC; CDR3aa: CAWSGGRAAETQYF
d_gene: TRBD1; abundance: few; v_gene: TRBV11-3; j_gene: TRBJ1-6; CDR3nt: TGTGCCAGCAGCTTAGTCTCCATGACAGGGTCGAATTCACCCCTCCACTTT; CDR3aa: CASSLVSMTGSNSPLHF
d_gene: TRBD1; abundance: -; v_gene: TRBV25-1; j_gene: TRBJ1-2; CDR3nt: TGTGCCAGCAGACAAACAGGGGGGGAGGGCTACACCTTC; CDR3aa: CASRQTGGEGYTF
d_gene: TRBD2; abundance: -; v_gene: TRBV5-1; j_gene: TRBJ2-5; CDR3nt: TGCGCCAGCAGCGGACTAGCGGCCCAAGAGACCCAGTACTTC; CDR3aa: CASSGLAAQETQYF
d_gene: TRBD2; abundance: -; v_gene: TRBV10-2; j_gene: TRBJ2-7; CDR3nt: TGCGCCAGCAAGGAAGCGGGAACTTCTGGGGAGCAGTACTTC; CDR3aa: CASKEAGTSGEQYF
d_gene: TRBD2; abundance: -; v_gene: TRBV9; j_gene: TRBJ2-3; CDR3nt: TGTGCCAGCAGCGTAGCCCCATTAGCGGGAAGGTATACAGATACGCAGTATTTT; CDR3aa: CASSVAPLAGRYTDTQYF
d_gene: -; abundance: -; v_gene: TRBV6-5; j_gene: TRBJ1-1; CDR3nt: TGTGCCAGCAGTTACGGGGGGGGCACTGAAGCTTTCTTT; CDR3aa: CASSYGGGTEAFF
d_gene: TRBD2; abundance: -; v_gene: TRBV5-4; j_gene: TRBJ2-1; CDR3nt: TGTGCCAGTACCCCCGGGACTAGCGGGAGAAATGAGCAGTTCTTC; CDR3aa: CASTPGTSGRNEQFF
d_gene: TRBD2; abundance: -; v_gene: TRBV29-1; j_gene: TRBJ2-1; CDR3nt: TGCAGCACCTACAGACTAGCGGGGGGCAATGAGCAGTTCTTC; CDR3aa: CSTYRLAGGNEQFF
d_gene: -; abundance: once; v_gene: TRBV4-1; j_gene: TRBJ2-2; CDR3nt: TGCGCCAGCAGCCAAGCGGTGTTCTACGGCGCCGCCGGGGAGCTGTTTTTT; CDR3aa: CASSQAVFYGAAGELFF
d_gene: TRBD1; abundance: -; v_gene: TRBV19; j_gene: TRBJ1-2; CDR3nt: TGTGCCAGTAACTCAATTACGACAGGGAACTATGGCTACACCTTC; CDR3aa: CASNSITTGNYGYTF
d_gene: TRBD2; abundance: -; v_gene: TRBV7-3; j_gene: TRBJ2-1; CDR3nt: TGTGCCAGCAGCCCCACTAGCGACTCCTACAATGAGCAGTTCTTC; CDR3aa: CASSPTSDSYNEQFF
d_gene: -; abundance: -; v_gene: TRBV6-5; j_gene: TRBJ1-1; CDR3nt: TGTGCCAGCAGTAGCTACAGGAACACTGAAGCTTTCTTT; CDR3aa: CASSSYRNTEAFF
d_gene: -; abundance: -; v_gene: TRBV9; j_gene: TRBJ2-1; CDR3nt: TGTGCCAGCAGCGTACAGGCGGAGGGGAATGAGCAGTTCTTC; CDR3aa: CASSVQAEGNEQFF
d_gene: -; abundance: -; v_gene: TRBV7-6; j_gene: TRBJ2-6; CDR3nt: TGTGCCAGCAGCTTAGTTACGGGAGTTGCTGGGGCCAACGTCCTGACTTTC; CDR3aa: CASSLVTGVAGANVLTF
d_gene: -; abundance: -; v_gene: TRBV30; j_gene: TRBJ2-7; CDR3nt: TGTGCCTGGATCCCGCGCGGTAATATCTACGAGCAGTACTTC; CDR3aa: CAWIPRGNIYEQYF
d_gene: -; abundance: -; v_gene: TRBV18; j_gene: TRBJ1-4; CDR3nt: TGTGCCAGCTCACCATCGGGGCGCAATGAAAAACTGTTTTTT; CDR3aa: CASSPSGRNEKLFF
d_gene: TRBD2; abundance: -; v_gene: TRBV29-1; j_gene: TRBJ2-3; CDR3nt: TGCAGCGTCGACACTAGCGGAACCCCCACAGATACGCAGTATTTT; CDR3aa: CSVDTSGTPTDTQYF
d_gene: -; abundance: -; v_gene: TRBV7-9; j_gene: TRBJ2-1; CDR3nt: TGTGCCAGCAGCTTAAGGTGGACTGACCTTAATGAGCAGTTCTTC; CDR3aa: CASSLRWTDLNEQFF
d_gene: TRBD2; abundance: -; v_gene: TRBV15; j_gene: TRBJ2-1; CDR3nt: TGTGCCACCAGCAGAATTACCCACGGGACTAGGCGGGCCAATGAGCAGTTCTTC; CDR3aa: CATSRITHGTRRANEQFF
d_gene: TRBD1; abundance: -; v_gene: TRBV19; j_gene: TRBJ2-1; CDR3nt: TGTGCCAGTAAATCCGGGACAGGGGGAATTGAGCAGTTCTTC; CDR3aa: CASKSGTGGIEQFF
d_gene: TRBD1; abundance: -; v_gene: TRBV6-6; j_gene: TRBJ2-1; CDR3nt: TGTGCCAGCAGAAGGACAGGGTCCTACAATGAGCAGTTCTTC; CDR3aa: CASRRTGSYNEQFF
d_gene: -; abundance: many; v_gene: TRBV29-1; j_gene: TRBJ2-2; CDR3nt: TGCAGCGTTGAGAGAGGGAGTGGCGGGGAGCTGTTTTTT; CDR3aa: CSVERGSGGELFF
d_gene: -; abundance: -; v_gene: TRBV20-1; j_gene: TRBJ2-1; CDR3nt: TGCAGTGCTAGAAGGGACAATGAGCAGTTCTTC; CDR3aa: CSARRDNEQFF
d_gene: -; abundance: -; v_gene: TRBV29-1; j_gene: TRBJ2-1; CDR3nt: TGCAGCGTGGGGGCAGAGGGGGGTTATGAGCAGTTCTTC; CDR3aa: CSVGAEGGYEQFF
d_gene: TRBD2; abundance: -; v_gene: TRBV9; j_gene: TRBJ2-1; CDR3nt: TGTGCCAGCAGCGTGAACTTCGCGGGAGTATTGGATGAGCAGTTCTTC; CDR3aa: CASSVNFAGVLDEQFF
d_gene: -; abundance: -; v_gene: TRBV28; j_gene: TRBJ1-2; CDR3nt: TGTGCCAGCAGCTGGGGGGGGAAGGTGGGCTACACCTTC; CDR3aa: CASSWGGKVGYTF
d_gene: -; abundance: -; v_gene: TRBV30; j_gene: TRBJ2-3; CDR3nt: TGTGCCTGGAGGGGCGGGATTTTAGCGGATACGCAGTATTTT; CDR3aa: CAWRGGILADTQYF
d_gene: -; abundance: few; v_gene: TRBV4-2; j_gene: TRBJ2-5; CDR3nt: TGTGCCAGCAGCCAAGAGGGGGCTAGCGTAGCGACCCAGTACTTC; CDR3aa: CASSQEGASVATQYF
d_gene: -; abundance: -; v_gene: TRBV11-2; j_gene: TRBJ2-7; CDR3nt: TGTGCCAGCAGCTCACAGGGCTACGAGCAGTACTTC; CDR3aa: CASSSQGYEQYF
d_gene: -; abundance: -; v_gene: TRBV18; j_gene: TRBJ2-7; CDR3nt: TGTGCCAGCTCATCCCTGGTGGGAAACGAGCAGTACTTC; CDR3aa: CASSSLVGNEQYF